This entry describes one TCR beta chain. The V end lost 5 bases, the J end lost 2 bases, and 15 bases lay between the germline ends. CDR3 length: 15 amino acids. Germline CDR1 SGHNT, CDR2 YENEEA. The record originates from a study of blood T cell repertoires in COVID-19. Study-level information: The United States, Italy and Spain provided the acute and convalescent COVID-19 samples.

Original data processing: Estimates of nucleated cell counts were drawn from the amplification of reference gene primers. Using immunoSEQ multiplex PCR, the repertoire was profiled, and TCRdb retains in-frame clones only, with some absent. V and J calls and clone size come straight from that table; D and trimming were deduced from the DNA. Among about 500,000 clones listed, roughly 89% were seen once. Material for sequencing was peripheral blood. The V gene is TRBV11-3, the J gene TRBJ1-1; D might be TRBD1 (6 bases). This TCR was recovered from a man aged 18 to 29 with COVID-19, enrolled during active disease. CDR3 DNA sequence: TGTGCCAGCAGCGCCCCCGGACAGATTAACACTGAAGCTTTCTTT. This translates into CASSAPGQINTEAFF.